These 25 T cell receptor beta chains came from one sample sequenced in a study of beta chain features in type 1 diabetes. These receptors' targets are unknown. The entirety of the isolated RNA underwent reverse transcription, so expressed TCRB transcripts were sequenced. Profiling relied on immunoSEQ multiplex PCR, and the TCRdb table lists in-frame clones only, not all of them. The sample has almost 350,000 clones, about a tenth seen once. General observations from the study: The study found moderately but significantly shorter TCRB CDR3s in all four CD4+ subsets of Type 1 diabetes patients.

The sequenced sample consisted of central memory CD4+ T cells from blood. These receptors came from a man between 25 and 39 years old with type 1 diabetes.

Many counts were recorded for this clone. V gene TRBV6-5 combines with J gene TRBJ2-2, with TRBD2 identical over 10 bases. The CDR3 has 16 residues. The germline gives CDR1 MNHEY, CDR2 SVGAGI. V was pared by 0 bases and J by 7 bases, with 5 bases of the junction left unmatched. The CDR3 region has the DNA TGTGCCAGCAGTTACTCTAGCGGGGGGTTTGGCGGGGAGCTGTTTTTT. Translation: CASSYSSGGFGGELFF.

This clone showed up just a few times. CDR3 coding DNA: TGTGCCAGCAGCGTTACCGGGACAGGGGCCTACGAGCAGTACTTC. This translates into CASSVTGTGAYEQYF. The V gene is TRBV7-2, the J gene TRBJ2-7, with 10 bases aligning to TRBD1. The CDR3 has 15 amino acids. The germline V gene has CDR1 SGHTA and CDR2 FQGNSA. V was clipped by 5 bases and J by 2 bases; unmatched bases: 6.

This clone was seen a handful of times. This sequence joins TRBV5-1 and TRBJ2-1; TRBD1 matches at 7 bases. Germline loops: CDR1 SGHRS, CDR2 YFSETQ. The CDR3 sequence is 15 residues long. J gave up 5 bases and V 1 base, and 6 bases lay outside the gene matches. In DNA, the CDR3 is TGCGCCAGCAGCTTGAACACAGGGGCTAACAATGAGCAGTTCTTC. Amino acid sequence: CASSLNTGANNEQFF.

This chain connects TRBV7-2 to TRBJ1-2; D unresolved. V gave up 3 bases and J gave up 3 bases, with 5 bases separating them. Germline V lookup: CDR1 SGHTA, CDR2 FQGNSA. This CDR3 is built from 12 residues. The CDR3 DNA reads TGTGCCAGCAGCTTTCTAGACTATGGCTACACCTTC. Residues: CASSFLDYGYTF.

The V call is TRBV5-1, the J call TRBJ2-5, with 9 bases lining up with TRBD1. This CDR3 spans 15 amino acids. The junction had 5 bases not matched to a gene; V was cut back by 5 bases and J by 0 bases. The germline CDR1 and CDR2 sequences are SGHRS and YFSETQ. DNA for the CDR3: TGCGCCAGCAGGAGGACAGGGGCCGACCAAGAGACCCAGTACTTC. This codes for CASRRTGADQETQYF.

A note on this clone: Other DNA sequences in the sample encode the same CDR3. The chain couples TRBV9 to TRBJ2-1; D remains ambiguous. Germline CDR1 SGDLS, CDR2 YYNGEE. This CDR3 has 12 residues. Trimming removed 1 base from V and 6 bases from J, with 5 bases in between. The DNA of the CDR3 is TGTGCCAGCAGCGTACTAGGCAATGAGCAGTTCTTC. It is translated as CASSVLGNEQFF.

The V and J genes are TRBV11-2 and TRBJ2-1; 11 positions agree with TRBD1. Unmatched junction bases numbered 5, after V lost 3 bases and J lost 7 bases. Germline lookup yields CDR1 SGHAT and CDR2 FQNNGV. The CDR3 runs to 15 residues. CDR3 loop: CASSFGQGAGNEQFF. CDR3 sequence (DNA): TGTGCCAGCAGCTTCGGACAGGGGGCGGGTAATGAGCAGTTCTTC.

The chain couples TRBV28 to TRBJ1-5; D ambiguous. From germline, CDR1 is MDHEN and CDR2 SYDVKM. V lost 6 bases to trimming and J lost 8 bases, with 14 bases between them. There are 13 residues in the CDR3. The DNA for the CDR3 is TGTGCCAGCAGGGGTCCGGGGTCGGAGCCCCAGCATTTT. This encodes CASRGPGSEPQHF. Drawing the rest from reference TRBV28 and TRBJ1-5, the complete variable domain is DVKVTQSSRYLVKRTGEKVFLECVQDMDHENMFWYRQDPGLGLRLIYFSYDVKMKEKGDIPEGYSVSREKKERFSLILESASTNQTSMYLCASRGPGSEPQHFGDGTRLSIL.

This clone has more than one count but fewer than ten. The chain employs TRBV30 and TRBJ2-1; D might be TRBD1 (5 bases). In germline, CDR1 is GTSNPN, CDR2 SVGIG (reference sequence). The ends were cut back, 2 bases at V and 7 bases at J, with 21 bases in the middle. This CDR3 is built from 16 residues. The CDR3 spells CAWSRGSGFDGNEQFF. The CDR3 DNA reads as TGTGCCTGGAGTAGGGGCTCCGGGTTCGACGGGAATGAGCAGTTCTTC.

As for this clone: The same CDR3 also results from other DNA sequences found in this sample. The V and J genes are TRBV9 and TRBJ2-3; D ambiguous. Germline V gives CDR1 SGDLS, CDR2 YYNGEE. The V gene lost 2 bases and the J gene lost 0 bases, with 4 bases spanning the gap. This CDR3 region has 13 residues. CDR3 residues: CASSVDSTDTQYF. CDR3 coding DNA: TGTGCCAGCAGCGTGGACAGCACAGATACGCAGTATTTT.

In its sample, this clone was seen a few times. The chain couples TRBV19 to TRBJ1-2; tentatively, D is TRBD1 (5 bases). CDR1 is LNHDA and CDR2 is SQIVND in the germline V gene (reference sequence). CDR3 length: 13 amino acids. V was shortened by 5 bases and J by 3 bases, with 10 bases between the two germline ends. The CDR3 protein is CASSWDADYGYTF. CDR3 sequence (DNA): TGTGCCAGTAGTTGGGACGCTGACTATGGCTACACCTTC.

This sequence joins TRBV4-3 and TRBJ1-1, with D uncertain. The CDR3 covers 13 residues. Trimming removed 4 bases at V and 4 bases at J, with 10 bases between. Germline CDR1 is LGHNA and CDR2 is YSLEER. The CDR3 sequence: CASSLQTGTEAFF. The CDR3 DNA follows: TGCGCCAGCAGCCTCCAAACGGGCACTGAAGCTTTCTTT.

The V and J genes are TRBV18 and TRBJ1-1; D possibly corresponds to TRBD1 (5 bases). From germline, CDR1 is KGHSH and CDR2 LQKENI. This CDR3 comprises 13 residues. The V gene lost 4 bases and the J gene lost 2 bases, with 8 bases spanning the gap. The CDR3 is CASSLQGNTEAFF. The CDR3 nucleotides are TGTGCCAGCTCACTTCAGGGCAACACTGAAGCTTTCTTT. Drawing the rest from reference TRBV18 and TRBJ1-1, the complete variable domain is NAGVMQNPRHLVRRRGQEARLRCSPMKGHSHVYWYRQLPEEGLKFMVYLQKENIIDESGMPKERFSAEFPKEGPSILRIQQVVRGDSAAYFCASSLQGNTEAFFGQGTRLTVV.

The table lists this clone with a few counts. The CDR3 coding sequence is TGTGCCAGCAGCGCTTTCGGCGATTCACCCCTCCACTTT. Encoded protein: CASSAFGDSPLHF. This rearrangement joins TRBV13 to TRBJ1-6, with D hard to call. CDR1 and CDR2 (germline): PRHDT, FYEKMQ (reference sequence). V was cut by 5 bases and J by 8 bases, with 10 bases left in between. This CDR3 comprises 13 residues.

This clone was counted a few times. This sequence joins TRBV18 and TRBJ1-4; possible D gene TRBD1, 5 bases. The CDR3 sequence is 14 residues long. Trimming pared 6 bases from V and 10 bases from J, leaving 18 bases between. The V gene's germline CDR1 is KGHSH and CDR2 LQKENI. The CDR3 DNA reads TGTGCCAGCTCCCCATTGGGAGGGGAAGGAAAACTGTTTTTT. Residues: CASSPLGGEGKLFF.

This clone has ten or more counts. The identical CDR3 is also encoded by other nucleotide sequences in the sample. The genes are TRBV25-1 and TRBJ2-3; tentatively, D is TRBD2 (5 bases). The CDR3 totals 11 residues. The V end was cut by 6 bases, the J end by 6 bases, with 7 bases between. Germline V gene sequence: CDR1 MGHDK, CDR2 SYGVNS. Here the CDR3 reads CASRGVDTQYF. The CDR3 DNA sequence: TGTGCCAGCAGGGGAGTCGATACGCAGTATTTT.

The rearrangement links TRBV6-1 to TRBJ1-2; possibly TRBD1 for D (5 bases). V lost 3 bases to trimming and J lost 8 bases, with 16 bases between them. The CDR3 runs 14 residues. The germline V gene encodes CDR1 MNHNS and CDR2 SASEGT. The CDR3 is CASSERRVLPGYTF. As DNA, the CDR3 is TGTGCCAGCAGTGAGCGCAGGGTGCTGCCCGGCTACACCTTC.

This clone was detected only a few times. The V call is TRBV6-6, the J call TRBJ2-7, with a possible D match to TRBD1 (6 bases). The CDR3 spans 11 residues. Trimming left V 4 bases short and J 7 bases short, with 8 bases between. The V gene's germline CDR1 is MNHNY and CDR2 SVGAGI (reference sequence). CDR3 DNA sequence: TGTGCCAGCAGTTCTCAGGGGGAGCAGTACTTC. It yields the protein CASSSQGEQYF.

In this sample, this clone turned up a few times. The rearrangement uses TRBV7-2 and TRBJ1-1; 7 nucleotides match TRBD1. In germline, CDR1 is SGHTA, CDR2 FQGNSA. The V and J ends lost 5 bases and 1 base, in that order; junction bases with no gene match: 7. The CDR3 runs to 15 residues. CDR3 coding DNA: TGTGCCAGCAGCCTCCCACAGGGGCCGAACACTGAAGCTTTCTTT. This encodes CASSLPQGPNTEAFF.

The gene calls are TRBV11-2 and TRBJ2-7, with D perhaps matching TRBD2 (5 bases). This CDR3 has 12 residues. The germline V and J ends were trimmed by 4 bases and 7 bases, with 11 bases remaining between them. The germline V gene encodes CDR1 SGHAT and CDR2 FQNNGV. The CDR3 sequence: CASSYGSGEQYF. The CDR3 bases are TGTGCCAGCAGCTACGGCTCGGGAGAGCAGTACTTC.

A few counts support this clone. The V call is TRBV11-2, the J call TRBJ2-7; 9 bases map to TRBD1. The V gene end was trimmed by 4 bases and the J gene end by 3 bases; junction bases not matched to a gene: 4. This CDR3 has 14 residues. From germline, CDR1 is SGHAT and CDR2 FQNNGV. DNA for the CDR3: TGTGCCAGCAGCTCAACGGGACAGGGCTACGAGCAGTACTTC. Protein product: CASSSTGQGYEQYF. Full variable domain (outside the CDR3, taken from reference TRBV11-2 and TRBJ2-7): EAGVAQSPRYKIIEKRQSVAFWCNPISGHATLYWYQQILGQGPKLLIQFQNNGVVDDSQLPKDRFSAERLKGVDSTLKIQPAKLEDSAVYLCASSSTGQGYEQYFGPGTRLTVT.

This chain links TRBV9 with TRBJ1-6; TRBD1 matches at 8 bases. CDR1 SGDLS and CDR2 YYNGEE come from the germline V gene. J lost 7 bases, V lost 3 bases, and 3 bases had no gene match. This CDR3 has 14 amino acids. CDR3 sequence: CASSAWTGNSPLHF. For the CDR3, the DNA is TGTGCCAGCAGCGCCTGGACAGGGAATTCACCCCTCCACTTT.

The chain carries TRBV2 and TRBJ1-6, with D uncertain. The germline gives CDR1 SNHLY, CDR2 FYNNEI. Trimming left V 7 bases short and J 7 bases short, with 17 bases between. This CDR3 is 15 amino acids long. CDR3 amino acids: CASNPLAGFNSPLHF. CDR3 in DNA: TGTGCCAGCAACCCCTTGGCAGGCTTCAATTCACCCCTCCACTTT.

The J gene is TRBJ2-3, the V gene TRBV5-1; 10 bases are shared with TRBD2. Per the germline V gene, CDR1 is SGHRS and CDR2 is YFSETQ. The CDR3 extends over 14 amino acids. Germline trimming cut 4 bases from V and 4 bases from J; bases unmatched to any gene: 3. CDR3 protein: CASSPLAGADTQYF. Here the CDR3 DNA reads TGCGCCAGCAGCCCGCTAGCGGGGGCAGATACGCAGTATTTT.

The chain recombines TRBV19 with TRBJ2-5; tentative D call: TRBD1 (6 bases). The germline gives CDR1 LNHDA, CDR2 SQIVND (reference sequence). The length of the CDR3 is 14 residues. Trimming removed 2 bases at V and 4 bases at J, with 11 bases between. The CDR3 loop is CASSIRNRVETQYF. The CDR3 coding sequence is TGTGCCAGTAGTATAAGGAACAGGGTAGAGACCCAGTACTTC.